This T cell receptor (beta chain) emerged from a study of T cell changes during pregnancy in multiple sclerosis. Method: immunoSEQ multiplex PCR; TCRdb's copy keeps in-frame clones and lacks some. The sample lists about 23,000 clones, 75% to 90% occurring once. Trimming cost V 5 bases and J 0 bases; bases outside gene matches: 12. The CDR3 runs 17 residues. CDR1 and CDR2 from the germline V gene are LGHNA and YSLEER. Sequenced here: CD4+ T cells from peripheral blood mononuclear cells, sampled in the first trimester of pregnancy. The receptor comes from a female donor in good health, enrolled as a control in a pregnancy study. The chain joins TRBV4-3 to TRBJ1-2; 7 bases align to TRBD1. DNA for the CDR3: TGCGCCAGCAGCAACGTAGTCGGGACAGATACTAACTATGGCTACACCTTC. This sequence encodes CASSNVVGTDTNYGYTF.